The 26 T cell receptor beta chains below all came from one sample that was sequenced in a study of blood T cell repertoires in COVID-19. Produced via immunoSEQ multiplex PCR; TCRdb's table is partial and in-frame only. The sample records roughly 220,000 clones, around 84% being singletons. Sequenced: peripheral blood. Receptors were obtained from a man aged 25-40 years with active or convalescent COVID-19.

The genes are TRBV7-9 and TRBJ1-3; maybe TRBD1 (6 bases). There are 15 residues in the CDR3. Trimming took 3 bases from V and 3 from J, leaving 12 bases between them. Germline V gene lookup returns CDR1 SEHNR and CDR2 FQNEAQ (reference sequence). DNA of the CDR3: TGTGCCAGCAGCTTCTCCTACAGGGATGGAAACACCATATATTTT. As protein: CASSFSYRDGNTIYF. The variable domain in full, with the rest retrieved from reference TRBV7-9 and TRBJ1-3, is DTGVSQNPRHKITKRGQNVTFRCDPISEHNRLYWYRQTLGQGPEFLTYFQNEAQLEKSRLLSDRFSAERPKGSFSTLEIQRTEQGDSAMYLCASSFSYRDGNTIYFGEGSWLTVV.

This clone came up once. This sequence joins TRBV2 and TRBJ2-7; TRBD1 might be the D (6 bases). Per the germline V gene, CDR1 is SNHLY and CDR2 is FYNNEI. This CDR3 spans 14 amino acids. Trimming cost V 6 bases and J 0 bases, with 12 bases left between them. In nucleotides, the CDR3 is TGTGCCAGCAGGGGGGACACCTCCTCCTACGAGCAGTACTTC. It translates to CASRGDTSSYEQYF. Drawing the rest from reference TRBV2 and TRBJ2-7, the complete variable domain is EPEVTQTPSHQVTQMGQEVILRCVPISNHLYFYWYRQILGQKVEFLVSFYNNEISEKSEIFDDQFSVERPDGSNFTLKIRSTKLEDSAMYFCASRGDTSSYEQYFGPGTRLTVT.

CDR3 region: CASSVGQRVTDTQYF. In DNA, the CDR3 is TGTGCCAGCAGCGTAGGGCAGCGGGTCACAGATACGCAGTATTTT. This rearrangement joins TRBV9 to TRBJ2-3; D is perhaps TRBD2 (6 bases). The CDR3 runs to 15 residues. Per germline, CDR1 SGDLS and CDR2 YYNGEE. The ends were cut back, 0 bases at V and 2 bases at J, with 10 bases in the middle.

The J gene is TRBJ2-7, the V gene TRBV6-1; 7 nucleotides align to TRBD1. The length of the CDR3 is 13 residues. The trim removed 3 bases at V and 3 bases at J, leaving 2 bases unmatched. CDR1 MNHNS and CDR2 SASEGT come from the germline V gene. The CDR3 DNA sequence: TGTGCCAGCAGTGACGACAGGGTCTACGAGCAGTACTTC. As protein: CASSDDRVYEQYF.

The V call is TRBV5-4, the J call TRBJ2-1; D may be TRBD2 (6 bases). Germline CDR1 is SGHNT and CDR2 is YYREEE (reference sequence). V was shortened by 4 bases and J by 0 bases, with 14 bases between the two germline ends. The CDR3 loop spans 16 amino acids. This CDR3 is CASSLGTSTSYNEQFF. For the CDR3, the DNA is TGTGCCAGCAGCCTCGGGACTTCCACCTCCTACAATGAGCAGTTCTTC.

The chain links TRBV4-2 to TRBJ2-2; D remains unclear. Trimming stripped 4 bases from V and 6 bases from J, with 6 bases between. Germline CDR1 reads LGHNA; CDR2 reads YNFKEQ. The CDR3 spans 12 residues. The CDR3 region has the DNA TGTGCCAGCAGCCCTATCGCCGGGGAGCTGTTTTTT. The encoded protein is CASSPIAGELFF.

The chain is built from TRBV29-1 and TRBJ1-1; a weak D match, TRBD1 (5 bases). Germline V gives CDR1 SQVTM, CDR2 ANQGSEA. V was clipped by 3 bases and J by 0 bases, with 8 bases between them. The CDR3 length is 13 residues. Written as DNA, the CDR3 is TGCAGCGTTGAGGGGACTCTGAACACTGAAGCTTTCTTT. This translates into CSVEGTLNTEAFF. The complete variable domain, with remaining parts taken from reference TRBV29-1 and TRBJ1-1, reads SAVISQKPSRDICQRGTSLTIQCQVDSQVTMMFWYRQQPGQSLTLIATANQGSEATYESGFVIDKFPISRPNLTFSTLTVSNMSPEDSSIYLCSVEGTLNTEAFFGQGTRLTVV.

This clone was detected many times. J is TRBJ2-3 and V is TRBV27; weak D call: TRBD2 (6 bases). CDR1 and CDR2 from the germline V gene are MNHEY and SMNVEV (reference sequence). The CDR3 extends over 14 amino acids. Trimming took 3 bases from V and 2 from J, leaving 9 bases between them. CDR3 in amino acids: CASSFGGITDTQYF. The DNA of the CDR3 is TGTGCCAGCAGTTTTGGCGGGATCACAGATACGCAGTATTTT.

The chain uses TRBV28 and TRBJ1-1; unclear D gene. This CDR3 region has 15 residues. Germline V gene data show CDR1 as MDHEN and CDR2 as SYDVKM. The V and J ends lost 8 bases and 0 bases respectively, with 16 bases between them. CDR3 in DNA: TGTGCCAGCGCCCTATCTCCCGGGATGAACACTGAAGCTTTCTTT. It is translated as CASALSPGMNTEAFF.

CDR3 in amino acids: CASSPPDQPQHF. CDR3 DNA sequence: TGTGCCAGCAGCCCTCCCGATCAGCCCCAGCATTTT. V and J are TRBV7-2 and TRBJ1-5; no firm D call. V shed 5 bases and J shed 5 bases, with 7 bases lying between them. The CDR3 is made up of 12 amino acids. Germline CDR1 is SGHTA and CDR2 is FQGNSA. Filled out from reference TRBV7-2 and TRBJ1-5, the complete variable domain reads GAGVSQSPSNKVTEKGKDVELRCDPISGHTALYWYRQSLGQGLEFLIYFQGNSAPDKSGLPSDRFSAERTGGSVSTLTIQRTQQEDSAVYLCASSPPDQPQHFGDGTRLSIL.

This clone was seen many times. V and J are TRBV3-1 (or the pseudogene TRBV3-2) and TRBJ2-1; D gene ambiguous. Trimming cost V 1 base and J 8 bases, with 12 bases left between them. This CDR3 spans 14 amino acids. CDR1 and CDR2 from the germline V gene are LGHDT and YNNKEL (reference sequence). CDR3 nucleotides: TGTGCCAGCAGCCAAGGGTGGCTCGTCGATGAGCAGTTCTTC. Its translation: CASSQGWLVDEQFF.

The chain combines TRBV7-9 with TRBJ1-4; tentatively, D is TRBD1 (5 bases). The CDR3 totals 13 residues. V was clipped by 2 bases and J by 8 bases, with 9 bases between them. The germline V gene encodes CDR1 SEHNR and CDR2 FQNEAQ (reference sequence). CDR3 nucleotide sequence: TGTGCCAGCAGCTTATGGGGGGGAGAAAAACTGTTTTTT. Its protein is CASSLWGGEKLFF.

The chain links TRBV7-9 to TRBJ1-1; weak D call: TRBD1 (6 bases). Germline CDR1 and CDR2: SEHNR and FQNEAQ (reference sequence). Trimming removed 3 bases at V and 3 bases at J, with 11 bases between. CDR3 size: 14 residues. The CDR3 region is CASSLAGAHTEAFF. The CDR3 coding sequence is TGTGCCAGCAGCTTGGCAGGGGCCCACACTGAAGCTTTCTTT.

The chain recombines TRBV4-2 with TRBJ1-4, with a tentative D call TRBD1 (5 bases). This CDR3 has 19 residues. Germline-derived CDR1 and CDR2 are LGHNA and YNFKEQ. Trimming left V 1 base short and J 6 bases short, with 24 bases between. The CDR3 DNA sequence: TGTGCCAGCAGCCAAGGGGGCCCTGGGTCCCTATCCCTGGATGAAAAACTGTTTTTT. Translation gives CASSQGGPGSLSLDEKLFF.

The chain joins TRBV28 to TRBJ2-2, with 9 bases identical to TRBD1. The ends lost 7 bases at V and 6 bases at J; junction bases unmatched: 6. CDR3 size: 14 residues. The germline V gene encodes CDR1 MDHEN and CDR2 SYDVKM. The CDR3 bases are TGTGCCAGCATCACAGGGGGCGCCGCCGGGGAGCTGTTTTTT. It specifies CASITGGAAGELFF.

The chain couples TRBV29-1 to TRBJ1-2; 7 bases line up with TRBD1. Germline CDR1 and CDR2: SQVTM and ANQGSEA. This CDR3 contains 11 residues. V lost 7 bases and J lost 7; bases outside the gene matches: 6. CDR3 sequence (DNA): TGCAGCGCCACAGGGGATGCTGGCTACACCTTC. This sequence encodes CSATGDAGYTF.

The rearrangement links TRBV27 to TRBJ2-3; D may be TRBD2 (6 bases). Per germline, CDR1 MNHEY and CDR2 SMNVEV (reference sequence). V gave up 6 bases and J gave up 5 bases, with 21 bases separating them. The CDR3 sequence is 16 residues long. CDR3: CASRPLGSRTKDTQYF. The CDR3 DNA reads TGTGCCAGCAGACCCCTCGGGAGCCGGACAAAAGATACGCAGTATTTT.

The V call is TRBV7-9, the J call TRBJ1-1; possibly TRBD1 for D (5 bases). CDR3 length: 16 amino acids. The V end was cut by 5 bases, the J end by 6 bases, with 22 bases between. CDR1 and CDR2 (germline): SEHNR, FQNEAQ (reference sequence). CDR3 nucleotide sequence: TGTGCCAGCAGCCAATGGGTGGGGCCCTCGTATTCTGAAGCTTTCTTT. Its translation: CASSQWVGPSYSEAFF.

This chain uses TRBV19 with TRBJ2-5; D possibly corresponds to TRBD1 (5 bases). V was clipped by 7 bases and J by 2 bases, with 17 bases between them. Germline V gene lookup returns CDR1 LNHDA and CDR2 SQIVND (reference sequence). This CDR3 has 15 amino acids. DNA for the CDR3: TGTGCCAGTACCCCTTCAGGGTCCCCACAAGAGACCCAGTACTTC. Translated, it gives CASTPSGSPQETQYF.

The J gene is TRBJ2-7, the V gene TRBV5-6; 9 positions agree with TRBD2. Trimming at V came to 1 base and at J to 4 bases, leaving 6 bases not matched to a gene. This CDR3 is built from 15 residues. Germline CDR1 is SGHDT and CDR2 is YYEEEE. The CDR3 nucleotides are TGTGCCAGCAGCTTGAAGGGACTAGCTAGTTACGAGCAGTACTTC. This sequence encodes CASSLKGLASYEQYF.

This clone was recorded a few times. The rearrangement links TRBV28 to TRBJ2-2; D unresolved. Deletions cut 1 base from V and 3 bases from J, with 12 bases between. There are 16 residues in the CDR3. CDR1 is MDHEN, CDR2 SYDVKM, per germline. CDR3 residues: CASSLLGSRDTGELFF. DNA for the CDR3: TGTGCCAGCAGTTTATTAGGTAGCCGGGACACCGGGGAGCTGTTTTTT.

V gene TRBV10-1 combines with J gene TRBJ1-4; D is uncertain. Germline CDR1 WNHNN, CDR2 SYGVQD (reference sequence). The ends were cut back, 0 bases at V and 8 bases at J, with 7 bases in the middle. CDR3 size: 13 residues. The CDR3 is CASSESVTEKLFF. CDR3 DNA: TGCGCCAGCAGTGAGTCGGTGACAGAAAAACTGTTTTTT.

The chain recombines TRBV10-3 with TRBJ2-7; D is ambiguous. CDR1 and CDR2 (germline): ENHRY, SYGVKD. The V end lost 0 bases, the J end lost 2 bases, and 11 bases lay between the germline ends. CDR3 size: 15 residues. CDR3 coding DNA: TGTGCCATCAGTGAGTCGGTGGCGGTGACCTACGAGCAGTACTTC. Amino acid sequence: CAISESVAVTYEQYF.

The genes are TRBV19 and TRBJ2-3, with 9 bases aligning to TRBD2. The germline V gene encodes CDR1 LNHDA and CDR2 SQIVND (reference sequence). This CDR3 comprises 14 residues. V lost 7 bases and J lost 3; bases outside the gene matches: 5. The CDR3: CASTSSGVTDTQYF. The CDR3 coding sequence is TGTGCCAGTACGTCTAGCGGGGTTACAGATACGCAGTATTTT.

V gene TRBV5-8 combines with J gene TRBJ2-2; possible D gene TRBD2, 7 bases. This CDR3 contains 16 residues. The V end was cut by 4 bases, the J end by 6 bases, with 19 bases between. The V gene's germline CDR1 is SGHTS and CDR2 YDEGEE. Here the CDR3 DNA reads TGTGCCAGCAGCCTACAGGGTCGGGGGGCTCCCGGGGAGCTGTTTTTT. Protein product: CASSLQGRGAPGELFF. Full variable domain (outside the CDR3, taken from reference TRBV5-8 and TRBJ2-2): EAGVTQSPTHLIKTRGQQATLRCSPISGHTSVYWYQQALGLGLQFLLWYDEGEERNRGNFPPRFSGRQFPNYSSELNVNALELEDSALYLCASSLQGRGAPGELFFGEGSRLTVL.

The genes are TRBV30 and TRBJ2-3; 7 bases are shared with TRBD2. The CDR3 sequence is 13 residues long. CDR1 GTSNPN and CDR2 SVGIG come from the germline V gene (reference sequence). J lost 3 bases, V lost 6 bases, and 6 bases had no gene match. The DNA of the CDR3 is TGTGCCTGCGAGAAGGGAGGGACAGATACGCAGTATTTT. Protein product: CACEKGGTDTQYF.